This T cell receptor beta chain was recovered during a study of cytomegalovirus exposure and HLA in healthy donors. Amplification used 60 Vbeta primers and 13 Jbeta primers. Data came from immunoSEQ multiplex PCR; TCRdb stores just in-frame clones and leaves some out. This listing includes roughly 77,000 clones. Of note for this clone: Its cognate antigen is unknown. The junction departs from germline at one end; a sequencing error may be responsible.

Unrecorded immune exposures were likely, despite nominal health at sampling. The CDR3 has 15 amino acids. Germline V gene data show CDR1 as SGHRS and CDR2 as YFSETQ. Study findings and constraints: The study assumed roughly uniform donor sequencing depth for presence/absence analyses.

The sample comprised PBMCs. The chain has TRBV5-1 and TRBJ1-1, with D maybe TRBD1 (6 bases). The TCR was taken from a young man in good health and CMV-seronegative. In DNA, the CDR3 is TGCGCCAGCAGTGAGGGTCTGACGAGGGACACTGAAGATTTCTTT. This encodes CASSEGLTRDTEDFF.